Listed here is a single TCR beta chain. Antigen: not known. The donors (healthy individuals) were bone marrow donors. Germline V gene data show CDR1 as GTSNPN and CDR2 as SVGIG (reference sequence). V was trimmed by 0 bases and J by 6 bases, leaving 8 bases between them. The CDR3 totals 12 residues. 60 Vbeta and 13 Jbeta primers were used in PCR. Authors' data handling: Approximately 11 million of the 60 million to 80 million unique TCR beta chains counted in a later analysis were shared. Clones were read by immunoSEQ multiplex PCR, and TCRdb kept only the in-frame ones, dropping some. V and J calls plus clone size are reproduced from that table; the DNA served to infer D and trimming. The sample holds more than 85,000 clones; around 85% are singletons and the top ten take approximately 7.2%. This record belongs to a study of cytomegalovirus exposure and HLA in healthy donors. General study results and limits: The number of N-insertions in an Asian-associated ancestry cluster was reportedly below the roughly 620-donor mean in a later analysis. Reportedly, HLA-A and HLA-B alleles of most subjects were accurately predicted from TCR beta.

The sequenced sample was PBMCs. The chain employs TRBV30 and TRBJ1-2, with D hard to call. The receptor comes from a man in his thirties or forties in good health and CMV-seropositive. The CDR3 here is CAWSVSRDGYTF. DNA for the CDR3: TGTGCCTGGAGTGTGTCGAGGGATGGCTACACCTTC.